These 30 T cell receptor beta chains originate from one sample sequenced in a study of neoadjuvant anti-PD-1 for oral cavity cancer. Assay: immunoSEQ multiplex PCR; the TCRdb copy retains only in-frame clones and omits some. Of over 8,500 clones in the sample, around 63% are singletons; the top ten hold roughly 8.7%. Specimen: tumor tissue, collected before nivolumab (anti-PD-1) treatment. These receptors were taken from a person between 35 and 79 years old with oral cavity squamous cell carcinoma.

This clone appeared once. The V gene is TRBV12-5, the J gene TRBJ2-3; no firm D call. Germline CDR1 and CDR2: LGHNT and FRNRAP. The V end lost 1 base, the J end lost 10 bases, and 9 bases lay between the germline ends. The CDR3 has 12 amino acids. The CDR3 DNA follows: TGTGCTAGTGGTTTGGGCCCTGGTGCGCAGTATTTT. As protein: CASGLGPGAQYF.

This clone was seen once. This chain joins TRBV28 and TRBJ1-5; 9 bases are a match to TRBD1. With 5 bases clipped from V and 6 bases from J, the junction kept 8 bases outside the gene matches. The germline CDR1 and CDR2 sequences are MDHEN and SYDVKM. CDR3 length equals 15 residues. CDR3 sequence reads: CASSPTGGKVQPQHF. The CDR3 nucleotides read TGTGCCAGCAGTCCCACAGGGGGCAAAGTTCAGCCCCAGCATTTT.

This clone qualifies as large. V is TRBV6-6 and J is TRBJ2-2; no clear D gene. V was trimmed by 9 bases and J by 8 bases, leaving 10 bases between them. This CDR3 comprises 11 residues. Germline lookup yields CDR1 MNHNY and CDR2 SVGAGI (reference sequence). Here the CDR3 reads CASYAVGELFF. The CDR3 bases are TGTGCCAGTTACGCCGTTGGGGAGCTGTTTTTT.

The rearrangement joins TRBV18 to TRBJ1-1, with a tentative D call TRBD1 (6 bases). Germline-derived CDR1 and CDR2 are KGHSH and LQKENI. This CDR3 has 16 residues. V lost 3 bases, J lost 4 bases, and 18 bases lay in between. CDR3 sequence (DNA): TGTGCCAGCTCACCGAATGGACAGAGGGCATCCACTGAAGCTTTCTTT. The encoded protein is CASSPNGQRASTEAFF.

The chain employs TRBV4-1 and TRBJ2-7; no clear D gene. Germline CDR1 and CDR2: MGHRA and YSYEKL. CDR3 length: 17 amino acids. Between the trimmed V and J ends, which lost 1 base and 2 bases, there was a span of 18 bases. CDR3: CASSQVASHPKAYEQYF. The DNA for the CDR3 is TGCGCCAGCAGCCAAGTAGCTTCCCATCCCAAGGCCTACGAGCAGTACTTC.

The V call is TRBV6-6, the J call TRBJ2-3; 12 bases agree with TRBD2. The CDR3 length is 16 residues. The germline V gene has CDR1 MNHNY and CDR2 SVGAGI (reference sequence). Germline trimming cut 2 bases from V and 4 bases from J; bases unmatched to any gene: 4. DNA for the CDR3: TGTGCCAGCAGTTACGCTAGCGGGAGGGTTTCAGATACGCAGTATTTT. Translating gives CASSYASGRVSDTQYF.

The rearrangement links TRBV5-1 to TRBJ1-1, with D unclear. The germline V gene has CDR1 SGHRS and CDR2 YFSETQ. The V end was cut by 2 bases, the J end by 2 bases, with 4 bases between. The CDR3 is 12 residues long. The CDR3 DNA sequence: TGCGCCAGCAGCTTCCAAAACACTGAAGCTTTCTTT. It yields the protein CASSFQNTEAFF.

J is TRBJ2-7 and V is TRBV7-6; D ambiguous. Deletions cut 5 bases from V and 0 bases from J, with 11 bases between. Germline V gene sequence: CDR1 SGHVS, CDR2 FNYEAQ. The CDR3 is made up of 14 amino acids. The CDR3 nucleotides are TGTGCCAGCAGCACCAGACCCAACTCCTACGAGCAGTACTTC. Amino acid sequence: CASSTRPNSYEQYF. Using reference TRBV7-6 and TRBJ2-7 for the parts outside the CDR3, the full variable domain is GAGVSQSPRYKVTKRGQDVALRCDPISGHVSLYWYRQALGQGPEFLTYFNYEAQQDKSGLPNDRFSAERPEGSISTLTIQRTEQRDSAMYRCASSTRPNSYEQYFGPGTRLTVT.

This clone turned up a few times. V is TRBV27 and J is TRBJ1-2, with no clear D. Germline CDR1 is MNHEY and CDR2 is SMNVEV (reference sequence). V lost 6 bases, J lost 4 bases, and 18 bases lay in between. This CDR3 spans 15 amino acids. In DNA, the CDR3 is TGTGCCAGCAGCCCACCTGGGAGGAGGCTCTATGGCTACACCTTC. Translating gives CASSPPGRRLYGYTF.

The chain joins TRBV27 to TRBJ1-1; unclear D gene. Germline V gene sequence: CDR1 MNHEY, CDR2 SMNVEV (reference sequence). The CDR3 is made up of 13 amino acids. Trimming shortened V by 6 bases and J by 1 base, and 9 bases separated the two germline ends. CDR3 DNA: TGTGCCAGCAGCCGGTCTGGGAACACTGAAGCTTTCTTT. Amino acids: CASSRSGNTEAFF.

In its sample, this clone was seen a few times. The chain links TRBV5-1 to TRBJ1-4; D may be TRBD1 (5 bases). The CDR3 runs 14 residues. CDR1 is SGHRS, CDR2 YFSETQ, per germline. Trimming took 0 bases from V and 8 from J, leaving 11 bases between them. The CDR3 is CASSLGQGNEKLFF. The CDR3 region has the DNA TGCGCCAGCAGCTTGGGGCAGGGAAACGAAAAACTGTTTTTT.

The chain is built from TRBV6-5 and TRBJ1-2, with D uncertain. Germline CDR1 reads MNHEY; CDR2 reads SVGAGI. V lost 6 bases and J lost 8, with 22 bases in between. The CDR3 has 15 residues. The CDR3 here is CASSRRGWAAGGYTF. The CDR3 DNA is TGTGCCAGCAGCCGACGGGGATGGGCCGCGGGAGGCTACACCTTC.

This clone has a single count. The V call is TRBV10-1, the J call TRBJ1-3; no clear D. CDR3 length equals 16 residues. The ends were cut back, 0 bases at V and 1 base at J, with 10 bases in the middle. Germline values: CDR1 WNHNN, CDR2 SYGVQD (reference sequence). CDR3 loop: CASSESKTGSGNTIYF. The CDR3 DNA reads as TGCGCCAGCAGTGAGTCCAAAACGGGTTCTGGAAACACCATATATTTT.

The rearrangement uses TRBV6-4 and TRBJ1-1; possible D gene TRBD1, 5 bases. The CDR3 is 14 amino acids. V lost 3 bases, J lost 4 bases, and 12 bases lay in between. Germline-derived CDR1 and CDR2 are MRHNA and SNTAGT. The CDR3 loop reads CASSESEQGTEAFF. The CDR3 nucleotides are TGTGCCAGCAGTGAGTCGGAGCAGGGCACTGAAGCTTTCTTT.

J is TRBJ2-7 and V is TRBV5-1; D ambiguous. The CDR3 runs 12 residues. Per the germline V gene, CDR1 is SGHRS and CDR2 is YFSETQ. The V end was cut by 4 bases, the J end by 3 bases, with 8 bases between. Written as DNA, the CDR3 is TGCGCCAGCAGCAGGGATTTCTACGAGCAGTACTTC. This codes for CASSRDFYEQYF.

The chain links TRBV9 to TRBJ2-7, with D perhaps TRBD1 (5 bases). V was cut by 2 bases and J by 3 bases, with 9 bases left in between. The CDR3 has 13 residues. Germline V gene data show CDR1 as SGDLS and CDR2 as YYNGEE. The CDR3 here is CASSVAQGYEQYF. CDR3 nucleotides: TGTGCCAGCAGCGTGGCGCAGGGCTACGAGCAGTACTTC.

The rearrangement joins TRBV10-2 to TRBJ1-5; D is perhaps TRBD1 (6 bases). The CDR3 runs 14 residues. Trimming stripped 7 bases from V and 3 bases from J, with 13 bases between. CDR1 is WSHSY and CDR2 is SAAADI in the germline V gene. CDR3 amino acids: CASKATGSNQPQHF. As DNA, the CDR3 is TGCGCCAGCAAGGCTACAGGGTCCAATCAGCCCCAGCATTTT.

The chain has TRBV10-2 and TRBJ2-3, with no clear D. This CDR3 spans 23 amino acids. Germline CDR1 and CDR2: WSHSY and SAAADI. V was trimmed by 10 bases and J by 0 bases, leaving 41 bases between them. The CDR3 region is CATRAVIFEGNRTLPFSTDTQYF. The DNA of the CDR3 is TGCGCCACCAGAGCAGTGATTTTTGAAGGGAACAGAACCTTACCCTTTAGCACAGATACGCAGTATTTT.

This clone was counted once. The chain links TRBV19 to TRBJ1-5; TRBD1 might be the D (6 bases). The CDR3 runs to 17 residues. Trimming removed 5 bases at V and 5 bases at J, with 22 bases between. Per germline, CDR1 LNHDA and CDR2 SQIVND (reference sequence). CDR3 coding DNA: TGTGCCAGTAGTCCCGGGCAGGGGAGGCCCTCCGATCAGCCCCAGCATTTT. It is translated as CASSPGQGRPSDQPQHF.

This sequence joins TRBV19 and TRBJ2-4, with D possibly being TRBD2 (5 bases). The germline CDR1 and CDR2 sequences are LNHDA and SQIVND (reference sequence). This CDR3 region has 16 residues. The V end was cut by 5 bases, the J end by 0 bases, with 14 bases between. The CDR3 loop is CASSPMTGIAKNIQYF. In DNA form, the CDR3 reads TGTGCCAGTAGTCCGATGACGGGGATAGCCAAAAACATTCAGTACTTC.

CDR3 sequence (DNA): TGTGCCAGCAGTTACGGGGCAGGCAGGGCGCAGCAGTACTTC. It is translated as CASSYGAGRAQQYF. The V and J genes are TRBV6-5 and TRBJ2-7, with D perhaps matching TRBD1 (5 bases). V lost 2 bases and J 8 bases, leaving 16 bases between the germline ends. In germline, CDR1 is MNHEY, CDR2 SVGAGI. This CDR3 has 14 amino acids.

This chain connects TRBV6-4 to TRBJ2-7, with TRBD2 matching 8 bases. The CDR3 has 12 amino acids. CDR1 and CDR2 (germline): MRHNA, SNTAGT. J gave up 9 bases and V 8 bases, and 9 bases lay outside the gene matches. The CDR3 sequence: CASWGLVFVQYF. The DNA for the CDR3 is TGTGCCAGCTGGGGACTAGTTTTCGTGCAGTACTTC.

CDR3 amino acids: CASSLEGLLTDTQYF. The CDR3 DNA is TGTGCCAGCAGCTTGGAGGGGCTCCTCACAGATACGCAGTATTTT. The rearrangement uses TRBV5-6 and TRBJ2-3; D is possibly TRBD1 (5 bases). Germline CDR1 reads SGHDT; CDR2 reads YYEEEE. V lost 0 bases to trimming and J lost 2 bases, with 10 bases between them. The CDR3 contains 15 residues.

The chain couples TRBV28 to TRBJ1-2; TRBD1 matches at 9 bases. CDR1 is MDHEN, CDR2 SYDVKM, per germline. This CDR3 comprises 15 residues. V was pared by 3 bases and J by 5 bases, with 7 bases of the junction left unmatched. CDR3 in amino acids: CASSFPGTGIYGYTF. The CDR3 DNA reads TGTGCCAGCAGTTTTCCCGGGACAGGGATTTATGGCTACACCTTC.

The V gene is TRBV9, the J gene TRBJ1-1; D possibly corresponds to TRBD1 (5 bases). The V gene lost 4 bases and the J gene lost 0 bases, with 13 bases spanning the gap. The CDR3 is made up of 15 amino acids. From germline, CDR1 is SGDLS and CDR2 YYNGEE. The CDR3 nucleotides are TGTGCCAGCAGCCCGAGGGGAAGCCTGAACACTGAAGCTTTCTTT. Its protein is CASSPRGSLNTEAFF. Filled out from reference TRBV9 and TRBJ1-1, the complete variable domain reads DSGVTQTPKHLITATGQRVTLRCSPRSGDLSVYWYQQSLDQGLQFLIQYYNGEERAKGNILERFSAQQFPDLHSELNLSSLELGDSALYFCASSPRGSLNTEAFFGQGTRLTVV.

The CDR3 sequence is CASSMPGGFIQYF. The CDR3 coding sequence is TGTGCCAGCAGTATGCCAGGGGGTTTCATTCAGTACTTC. The chain joins TRBV6-5 to TRBJ2-4; 7 nucleotides align to TRBD1. The germline gives CDR1 MNHEY, CDR2 SVGAGI. The V gene end was trimmed by 5 bases and the J gene end by 9 bases; junction bases not matched to a gene: 7. This CDR3 comprises 13 residues.

The gene calls are TRBV15 and TRBJ1-1; weak D call: TRBD1 (6 bases). Deletions cut 5 bases from V and 4 bases from J, with 26 bases between. The CDR3 loop spans 18 amino acids. CDR1 and CDR2 (germline): LNHNV, YYDKDF (reference sequence). This CDR3 reads CATSRNYHSRGLLTEAFF. Here the CDR3 DNA reads TGTGCCACCAGCCGCAACTACCACTCGCGGGGGCTGCTCACTGAAGCTTTCTTT.

This chain joins TRBV10-3 and TRBJ1-5, with 7 nucleotides matching TRBD1. With 6 bases clipped from V and 7 bases from J, the junction kept 12 bases outside the gene matches. The length of the CDR3 is 15 residues. Per germline, CDR1 ENHRY and CDR2 SYGVKD. CDR3 in amino acids: CAISRTGVTGQPQHF. In nucleotides, the CDR3 is TGTGCCATCAGCCGAACAGGGGTCACGGGACAGCCCCAGCATTTT.

This clone was found a few times. The chain couples TRBV2 to TRBJ2-2, with TRBD1 identical over 7 bases. The V segment lost 7 bases and the J segment 0 bases; nucleotides outside the gene matches: 5. The CDR3 is made up of 15 amino acids. The germline V gene has CDR1 SNHLY and CDR2 FYNNEI. This chain's CDR3 is CASTMDRTNTGELFF. DNA of the CDR3: TGTGCCAGCACCATGGACAGGACGAACACCGGGGAGCTGTTTTTT.

V and J are TRBV15 and TRBJ1-5; 7 bases align to TRBD1. V was clipped by 8 bases and J by 1 base; unmatched bases: 2. The germline CDR1 and CDR2 sequences are LNHNV and YYDKDF (reference sequence). The CDR3 is 13 residues long. CDR3 coding DNA: TGTGCCACCGCACAGGGGAGCAATCAGCCCCAGCATTTT. Protein: CATAQGSNQPQHF.